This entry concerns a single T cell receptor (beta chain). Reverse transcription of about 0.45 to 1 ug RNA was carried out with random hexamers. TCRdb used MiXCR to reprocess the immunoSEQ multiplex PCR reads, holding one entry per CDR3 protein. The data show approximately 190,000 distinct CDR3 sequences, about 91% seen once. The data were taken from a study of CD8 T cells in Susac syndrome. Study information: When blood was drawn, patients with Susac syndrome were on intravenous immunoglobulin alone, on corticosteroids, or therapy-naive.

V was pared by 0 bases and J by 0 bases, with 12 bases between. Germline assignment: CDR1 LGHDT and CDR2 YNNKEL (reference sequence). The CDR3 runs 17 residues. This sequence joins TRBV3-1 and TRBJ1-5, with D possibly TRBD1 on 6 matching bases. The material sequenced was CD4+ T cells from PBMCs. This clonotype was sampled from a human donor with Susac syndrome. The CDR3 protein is CASSQDGGGNSNQPQHF. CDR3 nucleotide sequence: TGTGCCAGCAGCCAAGATGGAGGGGGAAATAGCAATCAGCCCCAGCATTTT. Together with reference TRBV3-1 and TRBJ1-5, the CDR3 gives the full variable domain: DTAVSQTPKYLVTQMGNDKSIKCEQNLGHDTMYWYKQDSKKFLKIMFSYNNKELIINETVPNRFSPKSPDKAHLNLHINSLELGDSAVYFCASSQDGGGNSNQPQHFGDGTRLSIL.